A single sample gave rise to the 5 T cell receptor beta chains below, sequenced in a study of human T cells and chemical hapten exposure. Time point of the sample: healthy volunteer bleed at 6 weeks. Total RNA was isolated from unfractionated whole blood. In TCRdb, the RACE reads were re-called with MiXCR into one record per CDR3 protein. The table records around 47,000 distinct CDR3 sequences, 3.7% of them present only once. The sample was whole blood. The receptors come from a human donor in good health. Some clones in this sample may be carry-over from other donors' samples.

The sample holds many counts of this clonotype. The chain has TRBV29-1 and TRBJ2-3; TRBD2 is a possible D gene (5 bases). The ends were cut back, 4 bases at V and 0 bases at J, with 11 bases in the middle. Germline V gene lookup returns CDR1 SQVTM and CDR2 ANQGSEA. CDR3 length: 14 residues. The CDR3 coding sequence is TGCAGCGTTGGACTAAAACTCAGCACAGATACGCAGTATTTT. It is translated as CSVGLKLSTDTQYF.

Ten or more counts support this clonotype. V is TRBV6-5 and J is TRBJ1-3, with TRBD1 matching over 7 bases. The CDR3 has 16 residues. CDR1 and CDR2 from the germline V gene are MNHEY and SVGAGI. V trimming: 4 bases; J trimming: 2 bases; junction bases outside the gene matches: 8. The CDR3 nucleotides read TGTGCCAGCAGTTTGACGACAGGGCCTCCTGGAAACACCATATATTTT. This gives the protein CASSLTTGPPGNTIYF.

This clonotype was recorded many times. The chain carries TRBV12-3 or TRBV12-4 and TRBJ1-5; no definite D call. The CDR3 is 12 amino acids. Trimming cost V 2 bases and J 4 bases, with 3 bases left between them. The CDR3 is CASSLWNQPQHF. CDR3 DNA sequence: TGTGCCAGCAGTTTATGGAATCAGCCCCAGCATTTT.

This clonotype was detected ten times or more. The chain employs TRBV19 and TRBJ2-1; 14 bases line up with TRBD2. The CDR3 length is 19 residues. Germline CDR1 and CDR2: LNHDA and SQIVND (reference sequence). V trimming: 3 bases; J trimming: 6 bases; junction bases outside the gene matches: 13. CDR3 in amino acids: CASSMVAATGTSGSNEQFF. The CDR3 bases are TGTGCCAGTAGTATGGTGGCAGCCACCGGGACTAGCGGGAGCAATGAGCAGTTCTTC.

This clonotype was counted ten times or more. The rearrangement joins TRBV29-1 to TRBJ2-7; D is unresolved. The V gene lost 5 bases and the J gene lost 1 base, with 12 bases spanning the gap. CDR3 length: 13 residues. The germline gives CDR1 SQVTM, CDR2 ANQGSEA. CDR3 protein: CSVWLGLSYEQYF. CDR3 DNA sequence: TGCAGCGTTTGGCTAGGCCTTTCCTACGAGCAGTACTTC.